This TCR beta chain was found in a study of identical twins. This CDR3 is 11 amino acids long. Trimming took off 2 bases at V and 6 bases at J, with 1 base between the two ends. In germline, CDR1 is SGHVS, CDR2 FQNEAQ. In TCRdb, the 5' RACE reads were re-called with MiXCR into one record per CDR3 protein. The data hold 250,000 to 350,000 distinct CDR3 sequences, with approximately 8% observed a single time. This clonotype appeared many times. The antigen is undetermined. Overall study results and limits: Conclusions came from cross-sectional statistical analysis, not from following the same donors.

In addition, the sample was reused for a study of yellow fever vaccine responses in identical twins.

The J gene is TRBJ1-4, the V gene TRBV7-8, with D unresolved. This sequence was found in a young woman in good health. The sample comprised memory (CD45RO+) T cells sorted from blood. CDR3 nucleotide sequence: TGTGCCAGCAGCTTACATGAAAAACTGTTTTTT. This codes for CASSLHEKLFF.